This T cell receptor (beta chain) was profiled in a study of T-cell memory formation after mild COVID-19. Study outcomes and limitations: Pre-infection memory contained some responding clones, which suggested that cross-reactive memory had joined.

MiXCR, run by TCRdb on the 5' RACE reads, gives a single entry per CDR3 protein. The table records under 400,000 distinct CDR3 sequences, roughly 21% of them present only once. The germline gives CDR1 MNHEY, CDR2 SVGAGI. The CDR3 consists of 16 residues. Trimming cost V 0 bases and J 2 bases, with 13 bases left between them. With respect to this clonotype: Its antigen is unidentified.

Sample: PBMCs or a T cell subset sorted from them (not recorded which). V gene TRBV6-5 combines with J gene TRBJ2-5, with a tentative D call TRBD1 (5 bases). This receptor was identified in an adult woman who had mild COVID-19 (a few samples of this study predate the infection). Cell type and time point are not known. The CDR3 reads CASSYSIRTPQETQYF. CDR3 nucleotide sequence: TGTGCCAGCAGTTACTCGATCCGGACACCTCAAGAGACCCAGTACTTC.